These T cell receptor beta chains were read from a single sample in a study of graft-versus-host responses after intestinal transplantation. These receptors are not linked to any known antigen. This table comes from immunoSEQ multiplex PCR, and its TCRdb copy is limited to in-frame clones, with some not included. Of some 90,000 clones in the sample, about 90% are singletons; the top ten hold roughly 0.43%. Material: unstimulated CD8+ T cells sorted from spleen or lymph node cells, obtained before transplant. The source of these receptors is a human donor who was the organ donor for an intestinal transplant. Both conserved end residues are part of each CDR3. D genes are given only for firm matches. Only part of the rows carry a size: once, few, many, or a class if the clone is expanded.

>NA|TRBV6-5|TRBD2|TRBJ2-1
CASSQTSGGMNEQFF
TGTGCCAGCAGCCAAACTAGCGGGGGTATGAATGAGCAGTTCTTC
>once|TRBV2|NA|TRBJ1-2
CASSEALDSFYGYTF
TGTGCCAGCAGTGAAGCCCTGGACAGTTTCTATGGCTACACCTTC
>NA|TRBV5-1|NA|TRBJ1-2
CASSPTGSNYGYTF
TGCGCCAGCAGCCCCACAGGGTCCAACTATGGCTACACCTTC
>once|TRBV5-6|NA|TRBJ1-1
CASTLGAVVTEAFF
TGTGCCAGCACCCTGGGGGCCGTGGTCACTGAAGCTTTCTTT
>NA|TRBV7-6|NA|TRBJ1-3
CASSLRGGVSSGNTIYF
TGTGCCAGCAGCTTAAGGGGAGGTGTGAGCTCTGGAAACACCATATATTTT
>NA|TRBV7-9|NA|TRBJ1-1
CASSLGGIMNTEAFF
TGTGCCAGCAGTCTCGGGGGGATAATGAACACTGAAGCTTTCTTT
>NA|TRBV4-1|TRBD2|TRBJ2-5
CASSHYGGDQETQYF
TGCGCCAGCAGCCATTACGGGGGGGACCAAGAGACCCAGTACTTC
>few|TRBV4-3|NA|TRBJ1-3
CASSQDGSSGNTIYF
TGCGCCAGCAGCCAAGACGGTAGCTCTGGAAACACCATATATTTT
>NA|TRBV28|NA|TRBJ2-3
CASSLFGGDTQYF
TGTGCCAGCAGTTTATTTGGAGGAGATACGCAGTATTTT
>NA|TRBV7-9|NA|TRBJ1-1
CASSVTENTEAFF
TGTGCCAGCAGCGTAACAGAGAACACTGAAGCTTTCTTT
>NA|TRBV30|TRBD1|TRBJ1-5
CAWKGGASNQPQHF
TGTGCCTGGAAAGGGGGCGCGAGCAATCAGCCCCAGCATTTT
>NA|TRBV4-3|NA|TRBJ1-1
CASSQGRQGYTEAFF
TGCGCCAGCAGCCAAGGAAGGCAGGGATACACTGAAGCTTTCTTT
>NA|TRBV4-1|NA|TRBJ2-3
CATAAADRLGDTQYF
TGCGCCACCGCCGCAGCCGACAGGCTTGGAGATACGCAGTATTTT
>NA|TRBV5-5|TRBD1|TRBJ2-3
CASSLTGQGGTDTQYF
TGTGCCAGCAGCTTAACGGGACAGGGGGGGACAGATACGCAGTATTTT
>NA|TRBV19|NA|TRBJ2-7
CASRQGVDEQYF
TGTGCCAGTAGGCAAGGGGTGGACGAGCAGTACTTC
>once|TRBV19|NA|TRBJ2-3
CASSMGNTDTQYF
TGTGCCAGTAGTATGGGCAACACAGATACGCAGTATTTT
>NA|TRBV28|TRBD2|TRBJ2-5
CASSLTSGGIQETQYF
TGTGCCAGCAGTTTAACTAGCGGGGGTATTCAAGAGACCCAGTACTTC
>NA|TRBV4-1|NA|TRBJ2-7
CASSQREFPYEQYF
TGCGCCAGCAGCCAACGGGAGTTCCCCTACGAGCAGTACTTC
>NA|TRBV6-5|NA|TRBJ1-6
CASPPMENSPLHF
TGTGCCAGCCCTCCTATGGAGAATTCACCCCTCCACTTT
>NA|TRBV16|NA|TRBJ1-2
CASSPRGGGYTF
TGTGCCAGCAGCCCCCGAGGGGGTGGCTACACCTTC
>NA|TRBV4-3|NA|TRBJ1-2
CASSQDRGGTPPDGYTF
TGCGCCAGCAGCCAAGATAGAGGGGGAACTCCCCCCGATGGCTACACCTTC
>NA|TRBV27|TRBD2|TRBJ2-3
CASTPGLAALDTQYF
TGTGCCAGCACCCCGGGACTAGCGGCCCTCGATACGCAGTATTTT
>once|TRBV5-1|NA|TRBJ2-1
CASSHPQARSYNEQFF
TGCGCCAGCAGCCACCCACAGGCCCGCTCCTACAATGAGCAGTTCTTC
>NA|TRBV27|NA|TRBJ1-3
CASSLGQGNTIYF
TGTGCCAGCAGTCTCGGACAGGGAAACACCATATATTTT
>NA|TRBV4-1|TRBD1|TRBJ2-2
CASSQDWTGSLELFF
TGCGCCAGCAGCCAAGATTGGACAGGTAGTTTGGAGCTGTTTTTT
>NA|TRBV4-3|TRBD2|TRBJ2-3
CVSSLRLAGGITDTQYF
TGCGTCAGCAGCCTTCGACTAGCGGGGGGGATTACAGATACGCAGTATTTT
>NA|TRBV7-6|NA|TRBJ2-3
CASSLGRNTQYF
TGTGCCAGCAGCTTAGGGCGGAATACGCAGTATTTT
>NA|TRBV29-1|TRBD1|TRBJ2-7
CSVESGRGSYEQYF
TGCAGCGTTGAGTCGGGCAGGGGGTCCTACGAGCAGTACTTC
>few|TRBV6-1|TRBD2|TRBJ2-7
CASSDSAGADEQYF
TGTGCCAGCAGTGACTCAGCGGGGGCAGACGAGCAGTACTTC
>NA|TRBV7-9|TRBD1|TRBJ1-5
CASSLTGQGNQPQHF
TGTGCCAGCAGCTTAACGGGACAGGGGAATCAGCCCCAGCATTTT
>NA|TRBV5-1|TRBD1|TRBJ1-2
CASSLPGGGSNGYTF
TGCGCCAGCAGCCTTCCAGGGGGCGGGAGTAATGGCTACACCTTC
>NA|TRBV4-3|TRBD1|TRBJ1-3
CASSLYTGTASGNTIYF
TGCGCCAGCAGCCTCTACACAGGGACAGCCTCTGGAAACACCATATATTTT
>NA|TRBV19|NA|TRBJ1-5
CASREGEYSNQPQHF
TGTGCCAGTAGGGAGGGAGAATATAGCAATCAGCCCCAGCATTTT
>NA|TRBV7-9|NA|TRBJ1-2
CASSFFRVGGYTF
TGTGCCAGCAGCTTTTTCCGGGTTGGCGGCTACACCTTC
>NA|TRBV4-2|TRBD2|TRBJ2-5
CASSPGTSGVNLETQYF
TGTGCCAGCAGCCCTGGGACTAGCGGGGTAAATCTAGAGACCCAGTACTTC
>NA|TRBV2|TRBD2|TRBJ2-7
CASRPGAGVSYEQYF
TGTGCCAGCAGGCCTGGAGCGGGGGTCTCCTACGAGCAGTACTTC
>NA|TRBV4-1|NA|TRBJ1-1
CASSQIGGNTEAFF
TGCGCCAGCAGCCAGATCGGGGGGAACACTGAAGCTTTCTTT
>NA|TRBV19|NA|TRBJ1-1
CASSMGPNTEAFF
TGTGCCAGTAGTATGGGCCCAAACACTGAAGCTTTCTTT
>NA|TRBV11-2|NA|TRBJ2-7
CASSLVRTGFSSYEQYF
TGTGCCAGCAGCTTAGTCCGTACGGGTTTTAGCTCCTACGAGCAGTACTTC
>NA|TRBV9|TRBD2|TRBJ2-1
CASSAGGVVFYNEQFF
TGTGCCAGCAGCGCGGGAGGGGTTGTGTTTTACAATGAGCAGTTCTTC
>NA|TRBV10-3|NA|TRBJ2-1
CAISVRGVGKQFF
TGTGCCATCAGTGTCAGGGGAGTGGGGAAGCAGTTCTTC
>NA|TRBV4-1|TRBD2|TRBJ2-7
CASSQGTATSGVYEQYF
TGCGCCAGCAGCCAAGGAACGGCGACTAGCGGAGTTTACGAGCAGTACTTC
>NA|TRBV11-2|NA|TRBJ2-7
CASSSLLDWFSYEQYF
TGTGCCAGCAGCTCCCTTCTAGACTGGTTTTCCTACGAGCAGTACTTC
>NA|TRBV14|TRBD1|TRBJ1-2
CASSPRDREGYTF
TGTGCCAGCAGCCCTAGGGACAGGGAAGGCTACACCTTC
>NA|TRBV4-3|NA|TRBJ1-5
CASSQGAGVVWPQHF
TGCGCCAGCAGCCAAGGGGCAGGGGTGGTATGGCCCCAGCATTTT
>NA|TRBV10-3|TRBD1|TRBJ1-2
CAISRDRGLYGYTF
TGTGCCATCAGCCGGGACAGGGGGCTCTATGGCTACACCTTC